This record concerns one T cell receptor (beta chain) sequence. The entry originates in a study of blood T cell repertoires in COVID-19. Study summary: COVID-19 samples from acute and convalescent phases originated in the United States, Italy and Spain. T cells, B-cell-depleted T cells, or PBMCs provided the cDNA or gDNA that served as material.

Original handling: Counts of nucleated cells, estimated from reference gene primer amplification, were obtained. Assay used: immunoSEQ multiplex PCR; TCRdb lists only in-frame clones, some missing. V, J and clone size were drawn from that table, and D and trimming were deduced from the DNA. The sample consists of 70,000 to 90,000 clones, roughly 80% of them appearing once. This CDR3 region has 13 residues. CDR1 is SNHLY, CDR2 FYNNEI, per germline. The V end lost 6 bases, the J end lost 8 bases, and 16 bases lay between the germline ends. Sequencing was carried out using peripheral blood. The receptor was derived from a man in his 70s with acute or convalescent COVID-19. The rearrangement uses TRBV2 and TRBJ1-2; the D is unclear. For the CDR3, the DNA is TGTGCCAGCAGGCCCTCGGGAATCGACGGCTACACCTTC. Amino acids: CASRPSGIDGYTF.